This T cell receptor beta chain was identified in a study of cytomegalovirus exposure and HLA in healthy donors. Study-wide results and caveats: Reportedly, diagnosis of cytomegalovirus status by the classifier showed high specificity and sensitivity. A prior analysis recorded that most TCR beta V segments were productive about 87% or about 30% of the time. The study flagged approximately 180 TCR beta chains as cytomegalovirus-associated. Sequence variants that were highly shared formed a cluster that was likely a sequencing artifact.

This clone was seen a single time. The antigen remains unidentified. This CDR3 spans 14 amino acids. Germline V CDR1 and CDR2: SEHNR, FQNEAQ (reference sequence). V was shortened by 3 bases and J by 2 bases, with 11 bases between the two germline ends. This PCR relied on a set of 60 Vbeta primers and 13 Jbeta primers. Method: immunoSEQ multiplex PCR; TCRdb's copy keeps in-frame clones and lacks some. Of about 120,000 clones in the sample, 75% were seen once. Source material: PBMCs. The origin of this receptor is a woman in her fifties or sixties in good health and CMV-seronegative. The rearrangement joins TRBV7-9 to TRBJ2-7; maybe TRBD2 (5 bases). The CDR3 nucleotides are TGTGCCAGCAGCTTCGGCGGGTTCCCCTACGAGCAGTACTTC. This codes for CASSFGGFPYEQYF.